This T cell receptor beta chain was captured in a study of T cell repertoires in cytomegalovirus infection. At the level of the study: The authors used CMV epitopes that were HLA-C-restricted (recently identified) and HLA-B-restricted (well studied).

The CDR3 length is 14 residues. V lost 6 bases to trimming and J lost 1 base; unmatched junction nucleotides: 4. The germline V gene encodes CDR1 SQVTM and CDR2 ANQGSEA. A note on this clonotype: Its antigen is unknown.

TCRdb fed the reads into MiXCR, producing one record per CDR3 protein. In the table there are about 830,000 distinct CDR3 sequences, around a third of which are singletons. Findings and caveats of the study: The ex vivo response was dominated by HLA-C-restricted CMV-specific TCR beta clonotypes. Adding up the frequency of public TCR beta families identified people who carried CMV plus the relevant HLA.

This sample comprised cultured CD8+ T cells from PBMCs, obtained from culture after CMV antigen stimulation. The sequence was obtained from a human donor in good health (CMV status not recorded). Some clones in this sample may be carry-over from other donors' samples. The chain carries TRBV29-1 and TRBJ2-1, with 9 positions matching TRBD2. The CDR3 DNA reads TGCAGCGTGGCGGGACTAGCATCCTACAATGAGCAGTTCTTC. Its protein is CSVAGLASYNEQFF.